This T cell receptor (beta chain) was identified in a study of T cells after yellow fever vaccination. Study-wide results and limits: Post-booster samples contained most primary-vaccination clones (more than 95% CD4, about 85% CD8). Few clonotypes appeared in both CD4 and CD8 compartments.

Template switching by 5'RACE produced TCR cDNA, adding a universal primer site and UMIs. TCRdb analysed the 5' RACE reads with MiXCR anew, one entry per CDR3 protein. The table shows approximately 300,000 distinct CDR3 sequences, with roughly 8.7% occurring only once. Turning to this clonotype: Its antigen is unidentified.

There are 16 residues in the CDR3. Looked up from germline, CDR1 is SGHNT and CDR2 is YYREEE (reference sequence). V trimming: 4 bases; J trimming: 6 bases; junction bases outside the gene matches: 4. The sequencing used PBMCs, collected on the day of the first yellow fever vaccination. This sequence joins TRBV5-4 and TRBJ2-2; TRBD2 agrees at 15 bases. The clonotype originates from a man in his late teens or twenties who received the YFV17D yellow fever vaccine. CDR3 coding DNA: TGTGCCAGCAGCACGGGACTAGCGGGGGGCGCCGGGGAGCTGTTTTTT. Its translation: CASSTGLAGGAGELFF.